Below, 24 T cell receptor beta chains from the same sample are listed, as sequenced in a study of blood T cell repertoires in COVID-19. Sequencing was performed with immunoSEQ multiplex PCR; in TCRdb, only in-frame clones are kept and a portion is missing. This sample has 120,000 or so clones, with 80% to 85% found just once. Sequencing input: peripheral blood. The origin of the receptors is a woman between 45 and 60 years old with acute or convalescent COVID-19.

The rearrangement uses TRBV15 and TRBJ1-3; D not resolved. This CDR3 has 13 residues. Germline V CDR1 and CDR2: LNHNV, YYDKDF (reference sequence). V was cut by 6 bases and J by 0 bases, with 6 bases left in between. CDR3 protein: CATRSNSGNTIYF. The CDR3 region has the DNA TGTGCCACCAGATCAAACTCTGGAAACACCATATATTTT.

The chain is built from TRBV5-1 and TRBJ2-5; TRBD2 matches at 12 bases. Per the germline V gene, CDR1 is SGHRS and CDR2 is YFSETQ. V was clipped by 0 bases and J by 4 bases; unmatched bases: 7. The CDR3 spans 17 residues. Here the CDR3 DNA reads TGCGCCAGCAGCTTGGGACTAGCGGGAGAATCGGGAGAGACCCAGTACTTC. Amino acid sequence: CASSLGLAGESGETQYF.

This chain links TRBV10-3 with TRBJ2-1; 11 positions match TRBD1. V dropped 4 bases and J dropped 4; count of bases not matched to a gene: 3. This CDR3 spans 15 amino acids. Germline V gene lookup returns CDR1 ENHRY and CDR2 SYGVKD. In nucleotides, the CDR3 is TGTGCCATCAGTGTAGGGACAGGGGGATACAATGAGCAGTTCTTC. Its translation: CAISVGTGGYNEQFF.

This clone was found once. The J gene is TRBJ1-1, the V gene TRBV7-9, with D hard to call. Between the trimmed V and J ends, which lost 2 bases and 4 bases, there was a span of 17 bases. Germline V CDR1 and CDR2: SEHNR, FQNEAQ (reference sequence). This CDR3 has 16 amino acids. The CDR3 nucleotides are TGTGCCAGCAGCTTATGGGGAGGGAGTTTGGTCACTGAAGCTTTCTTT. Encoded protein: CASSLWGGSLVTEAFF. The full variable domain, completed using reference TRBV7-9 and TRBJ1-1, is DTGVSQNPRHKITKRGQNVTFRCDPISEHNRLYWYRQTLGQGPEFLTYFQNEAQLEKSRLLSDRFSAERPKGSFSTLEIQRTEQGDSAMYLCASSLWGGSLVTEAFFGQGTRLTVV.

This clone was observed a handful of times. This chain connects TRBV28 to TRBJ1-4, with 9 bases fitting TRBD1. With 3 bases clipped from V and 6 bases from J, the junction kept 5 bases outside the gene matches. Germline V lookup: CDR1 MDHEN, CDR2 SYDVKM. CDR3 size: 15 residues. The CDR3: CASSFLGQGDEKLFF. The DNA of the CDR3 is TGTGCCAGCAGTTTTTTGGGACAGGGTGATGAAAAACTGTTTTTT. Drawing the rest from reference TRBV28 and TRBJ1-4, the complete variable domain is DVKVTQSSRYLVKRTGEKVFLECVQDMDHENMFWYRQDPGLGLRLIYFSYDVKMKEKGDIPEGYSVSREKKERFSLILESASTNQTSMYLCASSFLGQGDEKLFFGSGTQLSVL.

The chain has TRBV7-8 and TRBJ1-2; 9 positions match TRBD1. Germline CDR1 and CDR2: SGHVS and FQNEAQ. The CDR3 totals 15 residues. Germline trimming cut 3 bases from V and 3 bases from J; bases unmatched to any gene: 5. The CDR3, as DNA: TGTGCCAGCAGCTTGGACAGGGGTTTGTACTATGGCTACACCTTC. It yields the protein CASSLDRGLYYGYTF. The full variable domain, its missing parts supplied by reference TRBV7-8 and TRBJ1-2, is GAGVSQSPRYKVAKRGQDVALRCDPISGHVSLFWYQQALGQGPEFLTYFQNEAQLDKSGLPSDRFFAERPEGSVSTLKIQRTQQEDSAVYLCASSLDRGLYYGYTFGSGTRLTVV.

The chain uses TRBV3-1 (or the pseudogene TRBV3-2) and TRBJ1-2; D not certain. The V gene lost 2 bases and the J gene lost 10 bases, with 17 bases spanning the gap. In germline, CDR1 is LGHDT, CDR2 YNNKEL (reference sequence). The CDR3 sequence is 14 residues long. The CDR3 here is CASSQFVRGIAYTF. The CDR3 DNA follows: TGTGCCAGCAGCCAATTTGTCCGCGGTATTGCCTACACCTTC.

The chain couples TRBV5-1 to TRBJ2-1; D remains ambiguous. V shed 3 bases and J shed 10 bases, with 17 bases lying between them. The CDR3 runs to 14 residues. Per germline, CDR1 SGHRS and CDR2 YFSETQ. CDR3 nucleotides: TGCGCCAGCAGCTACATTATTGATTTACAAGAGCAGTTCTTC. Protein product: CASSYIIDLQEQFF.

The V gene is TRBV30, the J gene TRBJ1-1; no reliable D call. Between the trimmed V and J ends, which lost 3 bases and 8 bases, there was a span of 16 bases. The CDR3 consists of 13 residues. Germline lookup yields CDR1 GTSNPN and CDR2 SVGIG (reference sequence). The CDR3 DNA sequence: TGTGCCTGGAGACCTCGCCGGTTACGGGAAGCTTTCTTT. Its translation is CAWRPRRLREAFF.

The gene calls are TRBV6-2 or TRBV6-3 and TRBJ2-3; 9 bases match TRBD1. The CDR3 is 14 residues long. Per germline, CDR1 MNHEY and CDR2 SVGEGT. V lost 4 bases to trimming and J lost 5 bases; unmatched junction nucleotides: 4. The CDR3 sequence is CASSSWTGEDTQYF. CDR3 DNA sequence: TGTGCCAGCAGTTCATGGACAGGGGAAGATACGCAGTATTTT.

A few counts support this clone. The genes are TRBV18 and TRBJ1-2; weak D call: TRBD1 (5 bases). The CDR3 covers 14 residues. V was pared by 2 bases and J by 8 bases, with 15 bases between. CDR1 KGHSH and CDR2 LQKENI come from the germline V gene. The CDR3 coding sequence is TGTGCCAGCTCACCAGGGCAGGGAATCTACGGCTACACCTTC. Amino acids: CASSPGQGIYGYTF. Complete variable domain (other parts from reference TRBV18 and TRBJ1-2): NAGVMQNPRHLVRRRGQEARLRCSPMKGHSHVYWYRQLPEEGLKFMVYLQKENIIDESGMPKERFSAEFPKEGPSILRIQQVVRGDSAAYFCASSPGQGIYGYTFGSGTRLTVV.

This clone was seen only a few times. The chain employs TRBV7-9 and TRBJ2-1, with 7 nucleotides matching TRBD1. Trimming removed 5 bases from V and 7 bases from J; junction bases left unmatched: 11. CDR1 SEHNR and CDR2 FQNEAQ come from the germline V gene (reference sequence). The CDR3 has 15 amino acids. The DNA for the CDR3 is TGTGCCAGCAGCCTACTACAGGGGTTGGGGAATGAGCAGTTCTTC. It encodes CASSLLQGLGNEQFF.

The V and J genes are TRBV5-8 and TRBJ1-1; 7 bases map to TRBD1. Germline CDR1 is SGHTS and CDR2 is YDEGEE. The CDR3 runs 13 residues. The ends lost 4 bases at V and 11 bases at J; junction bases unmatched: 11. The CDR3 sequence is CASSPLDRTAAFF. In DNA, the CDR3 is TGTGCCAGCAGCCCTTTGGACAGGACGGCCGCTTTCTTT.

This chain links TRBV11-1 with TRBJ1-2; tentatively, D is TRBD1 (5 bases). The CDR3 runs to 15 residues. V lost 5 bases to trimming and J lost 3 bases, with 16 bases between them. Germline V lookup: CDR1 SGHAT, CDR2 FQDESV (reference sequence). CDR3 in amino acids: CASSPGGALDYGYTF. The CDR3 DNA reads as TGTGCCAGCAGCCCTGGTGGGGCCTTGGACTATGGCTACACCTTC.

The chain recombines TRBV5-1 with TRBJ1-1, with TRBD1 matching over 7 bases. The V and J ends lost 4 bases and 9 bases, in that order; junction bases with no gene match: 12. This CDR3 has 14 amino acids. In germline, CDR1 is SGHRS, CDR2 YFSETQ. CDR3 sequence reads: CASSKDRNSFKAFF. The CDR3 DNA is TGCGCCAGCAGCAAGGACAGGAACTCTTTCAAAGCTTTCTTT.

The V gene is TRBV28, the J gene TRBJ1-6, with D possibly being TRBD1 (5 bases). V was clipped by 7 bases and J by 8 bases, with 12 bases between them. The CDR3 length is 13 residues. Germline V gene data show CDR1 as MDHEN and CDR2 as SYDVKM. For the CDR3, the DNA is TGTGCCAGCATCCCTGGGGGGGATTCACCCCTCCACTTT. Amino acids: CASIPGGDSPLHF.

The gene calls are TRBV6-6 and TRBJ1-5; D is ambiguous. V gave up 2 bases and J gave up 7 bases, with 6 bases separating them. CDR1 is MNHNY and CDR2 is SVGAGI in the germline V gene (reference sequence). This CDR3 comprises 12 residues. The CDR3 protein is CASSYPRQPQHF. The CDR3 nucleotides read TGTGCCAGCAGTTACCCCAGGCAGCCCCAGCATTTT.

Regarding this clone: One end of the junction varies from germline; a read error may be responsible. The CDR3 spells CASSPTNRGYNF. The CDR3 bases are TGTGCCAGCAGTCCGACTAACAGGGGATACAACTTC. V usage is TRBV28 and J usage is TRBJ2-7; the match to TRBD1 covers 7 bases. This CDR3 is built from 12 residues. Germline loops: CDR1 MDHEN, CDR2 SYDVKM. Supplemented by reference TRBV28 and TRBJ2-7, the full variable domain reads DVKVTQSSRYLVKRTGEKVFLECVQDMDHENMFWYRQDPGLGLRLIYFSYDVKMKEKGDIPEGYSVSREKKERFSLILESASTNQTSMYLCASSPTNRGYNFGPGTRLTVT.

This clone occurred once. This chain links TRBV2 with TRBJ2-2, with D possibly TRBD1 on 6 matching bases. The V gene's germline CDR1 is SNHLY and CDR2 FYNNEI. Trimming pared 0 bases from V and 4 bases from J, leaving 12 bases between. This CDR3 contains 16 residues. CDR3 sequence reads: CASSEAQGRGTGELFF. The CDR3 DNA reads as TGTGCCAGCAGTGAAGCGCAGGGCAGGGGCACCGGGGAGCTGTTTTTT.

This chain uses TRBV3-1 (or the pseudogene TRBV3-2) with TRBJ2-1, with a possible D match to TRBD1 (6 bases). CDR1 LGHDT and CDR2 YNNKEL come from the germline V gene (reference sequence). V was shortened by 4 bases and J by 7 bases, with 8 bases between the two germline ends. The length of the CDR3 is 12 residues. Here the CDR3 reads CASSLQGNEQFF. The CDR3, as DNA: TGTGCCAGCAGCCTACAGGGAAATGAGCAGTTCTTC.

The V gene is TRBV5-6, the J gene TRBJ1-2; a possible D gene is TRBD1 (6 bases). The CDR3 covers 13 residues. CDR1 and CDR2 from the germline V gene are SGHDT and YYEEEE. The V gene lost 1 base and the J gene lost 5 bases, with 9 bases spanning the gap. CDR3 sequence (DNA): TGTGCCAGCAGCTTGCCGGACAGATATGGCTACACCTTC. It codes for CASSLPDRYGYTF.

The V and J genes are TRBV6-1 and TRBJ1-3, with no clear D. V was pared by 2 bases and J by 7 bases, with 24 bases between. The CDR3 extends over 18 amino acids. CDR1 and CDR2 from the germline V gene are MNHNS and SASEGT. CDR3 sequence (DNA): TGTGCCAGCAGTGAAAGGACTTCAGGCCTCGGGCGGGCCAACACCATATATTTT. It translates to CASSERTSGLGRANTIYF.

V usage is TRBV27 and J usage is TRBJ2-7; D is perhaps TRBD1 (6 bases). The V and J ends lost 2 bases and 4 bases respectively, with 12 bases between them. This CDR3 has 14 residues. Germline CDR1 reads MNHEY; CDR2 reads SMNVEV (reference sequence). The DNA of the CDR3 is TGTGCCAGCAGTTTAAGCCGGGACACTTACGAGCAGTACTTC. Protein: CASSLSRDTYEQYF.

The CDR3 protein is CASSLKQPPEKLFF. CDR3 coding DNA: TGTGCCAGCAGCTTGAAACAGCCACCTGAAAAACTGTTTTTT. The genes are TRBV11-3 and TRBJ1-4; no definite D call. Germline lookup yields CDR1 SGHNT and CDR2 YENEEA. CDR3 length: 14 amino acids. V lost 3 bases, J lost 7 bases, and 12 bases lay in between.